This T cell receptor beta chain is from a study of OX40 agonist ivuxolimab in advanced cancers. In the study overall: The patients got ivuxolimab, which is an agonistic anti-OX40 (CD134) antibody. Patients achieving partial responses numbered three: one hepatocellular carcinoma case and two cutaneous melanoma cases.

Measured with immunoSEQ multiplex PCR; TCRdb has only the in-frame clones, and not every one. The table has about 68,000 clones, around 85% seen once. This receptor was obtained from an adult with an advanced solid tumor such as melanoma, head and neck, liver or kidney cancer. The sequencing used CD4+ or CD8+ T cells sorted from blood, collected in a trial of the OX40 agonist ivuxolimab.

The CDR3 DNA reads as TGTGCCAGTAACCACCACCGGACAGAGGTGGACGATGGCTACACCTTC. This sequence encodes CASNHHRTEVDDGYTF. The V and J genes are TRBV19 and TRBJ1-2; the D gene is possibly TRBD1 (6 bases). The germline V gene encodes CDR1 LNHDA and CDR2 SQIVND (reference sequence). CDR3 length: 16 residues. V gave up 7 bases and J gave up 6 bases, with 24 bases separating them.